One and the same sample provided the 25 T cell receptor beta chains below, sequenced in a study of blood T cell repertoires in COVID-19. The protocol was immunoSEQ multiplex PCR, while the TCRdb copy is restricted to in-frame clones and leaves out a portion. The repertoire holds roughly 240,000 clones, with about 89% as singletons. Sequencing was carried out using peripheral blood. All receptors derive from a woman aged 55-70 years who had recovered from COVID-19.

This sequence joins TRBV5-1 and TRBJ2-1, with D possibly matching TRBD1 (5 bases). The germline CDR1 and CDR2 sequences are SGHRS and YFSETQ. V was pared by 1 base and J by 10 bases, with 15 bases between. This CDR3 comprises 14 residues. DNA of the CDR3: TGCGCCAGCAGCTTGACACAGAACTGGGGCGAGCAGTTCTTC. It codes for CASSLTQNWGEQFF.

This chain connects TRBV3-1 (or the pseudogene TRBV3-2) to TRBJ2-7, with TRBD1 matching over 7 bases. Germline V gene sequence: CDR1 LGHDT, CDR2 YNNKEL (reference sequence). The CDR3 has 14 residues. After removal of 3 bases from V and 2 bases from J, the junction contained 4 bases not matched to a gene. The CDR3 DNA reads as TGTGCCAGCAGCCAGACTCAGGGGGCCTACGAGCAGTACTTC. Translation: CASSQTQGAYEQYF.

The gene calls are TRBV5-4 and TRBJ2-2, with D maybe TRBD1 (6 bases). Germline-derived CDR1 and CDR2 are SGHNT and YYREEE (reference sequence). The CDR3 covers 17 residues. The ends were cut back, 3 bases at V and 0 bases at J, with 15 bases in the middle. The CDR3 nucleotides are TGTGCCAGCAGCTCCACAGGGAGAGGGGCGAACACCGGGGAGCTGTTTTTT. Its translation: CASSSTGRGANTGELFF.

The chain combines TRBV6-5 with TRBJ1-4; 8 positions match TRBD1. J was trimmed by 5 bases and V by 5 bases; bases with no gene match: 7. Germline assignment: CDR1 MNHEY and CDR2 SVGAGI. The CDR3 spans 15 residues. CDR3 region: CASSRDRQGNEKLFF. The CDR3 nucleotides read TGTGCCAGCAGTCGGGACCGACAGGGGAATGAAAAACTGTTTTTT.

This chain joins TRBV11-2 and TRBJ2-7; 7 bases agree with TRBD1. The CDR3 covers 15 residues. The V gene end was trimmed by 3 bases and the J gene end by 2 bases; junction bases not matched to a gene: 7. Germline V gene sequence: CDR1 SGHAT, CDR2 FQNNGV. CDR3 nucleotide sequence: TGTGCCAGCAGCTTCCCGGGACAGAGGCCCTACGAGCAGTACTTC. Residues: CASSFPGQRPYEQYF.

The V gene is TRBV3-1 (or the pseudogene TRBV3-2), the J gene TRBJ2-7; weak D call: TRBD1 (6 bases). The CDR3 loop spans 12 amino acids. The V end was cut by 2 bases, the J end by 9 bases, with 11 bases between. Germline CDR1 is LGHDT and CDR2 is YNNKEL (reference sequence). DNA for the CDR3: TGTGCCAGCAGCCAACCCCAGGGGCTGCAGTACTTC. Protein: CASSQPQGLQYF.

The rearrangement joins TRBV5-1 to TRBJ2-7; D perhaps matches TRBD1 (6 bases). The V end lost 0 bases, the J end lost 2 bases, and 12 bases lay between the germline ends. The CDR3 spans 15 residues. Germline V gene lookup returns CDR1 SGHRS and CDR2 YFSETQ. The chain's CDR3 is CASSLGAGVAYEQYF. CDR3 bases: TGCGCCAGCAGCTTGGGGGCAGGGGTCGCCTACGAGCAGTACTTC.

The V gene is TRBV3-1 (or the pseudogene TRBV3-2), the J gene TRBJ2-1; 7 nucleotides align to TRBD1. Per the germline V gene, CDR1 is LGHDT and CDR2 is YNNKEL (reference sequence). With V trimmed by 11 bases and J by 7 bases, 11 bases remained unmatched. The CDR3 covers 13 residues. The CDR3 nucleotides are TGTGCCTGCTCTGAGGGGGCGACTAATGAGCAGTTCTTC. This sequence encodes CACSEGATNEQFF.

The rearrangement links TRBV5-1 to TRBJ2-1; 14 bases align to TRBD2. CDR3 length equals 15 residues. With V trimmed by 3 bases and J by 10 bases, 6 bases remained unmatched. The germline CDR1 and CDR2 sequences are SGHRS and YFSETQ. CDR3 sequence: CASSSGLAGGREQFF. Written as DNA, the CDR3 is TGCGCCAGCAGCTCTGGACTAGCGGGGGGAAGGGAGCAGTTCTTC.

The genes are TRBV7-2 and TRBJ1-1, with D perhaps matching TRBD1 (6 bases). V shed 2 bases and J shed 6 bases, with 10 bases lying between them. Germline V lookup: CDR1 SGHTA, CDR2 FQGNSA. The CDR3 sequence is 13 residues long. The chain's CDR3 is CASSLRTGPEAFF. The CDR3 nucleotides read TGTGCCAGCAGCTTAAGAACAGGGCCTGAAGCTTTCTTT.

J is TRBJ1-5 and V is TRBV15; D unclear. Germline V CDR1 and CDR2: LNHNV, YYDKDF (reference sequence). This CDR3 contains 15 residues. Trimming cost V 0 bases and J 7 bases, with 13 bases left between them. Here the CDR3 DNA reads TGTGCCACCAGCAGAGACGGGGAGGGATCGCAGCCCCAGCATTTT. Residues: CATSRDGEGSQPQHF.

The CDR3 protein is CSVVVAGAFGVKNIQYF. The DNA of the CDR3 is TGCAGCGTTGTAGTAGCGGGTGCGTTTGGCGTAAAAAACATTCAGTACTTC. The genes are TRBV29-1 and TRBJ2-4; 7 nucleotides agree with TRBD2. This CDR3 is 17 amino acids long. V gave up 4 bases and J gave up 4 bases; unmatched junction bases: 16. Germline CDR1 SQVTM, CDR2 ANQGSEA.

V gene TRBV27 combines with J gene TRBJ1-5; 9 positions match TRBD1. The V segment lost 5 bases and the J segment 7 bases; nucleotides outside the gene matches: 18. Per germline, CDR1 MNHEY and CDR2 SMNVEV (reference sequence). The CDR3 runs to 18 residues. CDR3 in amino acids: CASSLTFSGTGFWQPQHF. CDR3 DNA sequence: TGTGCCAGCAGTCTAACCTTTTCCGGGACAGGGTTCTGGCAGCCCCAGCATTTT.

The genes are TRBV5-6 and TRBJ2-3; TRBD2 might be the D (6 bases). The length of the CDR3 is 15 residues. Germline V gene data show CDR1 as SGHDT and CDR2 as YYEEEE. V gave up 1 base and J gave up 2 bases, with 11 bases separating them. CDR3 amino acids: CASSLHAGLTDTQYF. As DNA, the CDR3 is TGTGCCAGCAGCTTGCACGCGGGGCTCACAGATACGCAGTATTTT.

There are a few counts of this clone. J is TRBJ1-1 and V is TRBV7-2, with unresolved D. Germline values: CDR1 SGHTA, CDR2 FQGNSA. Between the trimmed V and J ends, which lost 5 bases and 6 bases, there was a span of 16 bases. The CDR3 totals 14 residues. The CDR3 is CASSISPGSAEAFF. CDR3 in DNA: TGTGCCAGCAGCATTAGCCCTGGATCGGCTGAAGCTTTCTTT.

V usage is TRBV25-1 and J usage is TRBJ2-7; tentatively, D is TRBD1 (6 bases). With 6 bases removed from V and 0 bases from J, the gap between germline ends came to 12 bases. CDR3 size: 14 residues. Germline V gene sequence: CDR1 MGHDK, CDR2 SYGVNS. The CDR3 DNA reads as TGTGCCAGCAGCGCGCAGGGGCTCTCCTACGAGCAGTACTTC. Encoded protein: CASSAQGLSYEQYF.

This sequence joins TRBV3-1 (or the pseudogene TRBV3-2) and TRBJ1-4; D is unresolved. The CDR3 sequence is 11 residues long. V gave up 4 bases and J gave up 8 bases, with 5 bases separating them. Germline V CDR1 and CDR2: LGHDT, YNNKEL (reference sequence). Written as DNA, the CDR3 is TGTGCCAGCAGCCGAGCCGAAAAACTGTTTTTT. Protein: CASSRAEKLFF.

This clone was seen only a few times. The V call is TRBV29-1, the J call TRBJ2-3; D possibly corresponds to TRBD1 (5 bases). The CDR3 is 12 residues long. Germline CDR1 is SQVTM and CDR2 is ANQGSEA. The V and J ends lost 7 bases and 0 bases respectively, with 8 bases between them. CDR3 DNA: TGCAGCGCTGACAGTAGCACAGATACGCAGTATTTT. Translated: CSADSSTDTQYF.

The rearrangement joins TRBV25-1 to TRBJ2-7; D unresolved. This CDR3 is 13 amino acids long. Per germline, CDR1 MGHDK and CDR2 SYGVNS. The ends were cut back, 4 bases at V and 7 bases at J, with 14 bases in the middle. Written as DNA, the CDR3 is TGTGCCAGCAGTGTTTTCCAGGTCGGTGAGCAGTACTTC. Residues: CASSVFQVGEQYF.

J is TRBJ2-3 and V is TRBV7-9, with D possibly matching TRBD2 (5 bases). Germline V gene data show CDR1 as SEHNR and CDR2 as FQNEAQ (reference sequence). V lost 5 bases and J 3 bases, leaving 15 bases between the germline ends. The CDR3 runs to 15 residues. The DNA of the CDR3 is TGTGCCAGCAGCACACTAGAGGAAATAACAGATACGCAGTATTTT. It codes for CASSTLEEITDTQYF.

V and J are TRBV18 and TRBJ2-2; possible D gene TRBD1, 5 bases. V gave up 3 bases and J gave up 0 bases, with 11 bases separating them. In germline, CDR1 is KGHSH, CDR2 LQKENI. The CDR3 sequence is 16 residues long. The CDR3: CASSPFSTANTGELFF. In nucleotides, the CDR3 is TGTGCCAGCTCACCTTTCTCGACAGCGAACACCGGGGAGCTGTTTTTT. The full variable domain, its missing parts supplied by reference TRBV18 and TRBJ2-2, is NAGVMQNPRHLVRRRGQEARLRCSPMKGHSHVYWYRQLPEEGLKFMVYLQKENIIDESGMPKERFSAEFPKEGPSILRIQQVVRGDSAAYFCASSPFSTANTGELFFGEGSRLTVL.

The gene calls are TRBV18 and TRBJ1-1; 7 nucleotides align to TRBD1. Germline V CDR1 and CDR2: KGHSH, LQKENI. There are 16 residues in the CDR3. V gave up 1 base and J gave up 5 bases; unmatched junction bases: 10. CDR3: CASSPRGGKTGTEAFF. CDR3 nucleotide sequence: TGTGCCAGCTCACCACGAGGGGGCAAAACGGGGACTGAAGCTTTCTTT.

The V gene is TRBV6-1, the J gene TRBJ2-7; no clear D gene. The CDR3 has 14 amino acids. Per germline, CDR1 MNHNS and CDR2 SASEGT. V was cut by 1 base and J by 3 bases, with 10 bases left in between. The CDR3 reads CASSEGPLLYEQYF. In DNA, the CDR3 is TGTGCCAGCAGTGAAGGGCCCCTCCTCTACGAGCAGTACTTC.

This clone is a singleton in its sample. This sequence joins TRBV5-4 and TRBJ2-7, with TRBD2 identical over 13 bases. Per germline, CDR1 SGHNT and CDR2 YYREEE (reference sequence). The CDR3 is made up of 16 amino acids. After removal of 4 bases from V and 4 bases from J, the junction contained 8 bases not matched to a gene. CDR3 in DNA: TGTGCCAGCAGCCGGGGGACTAGCGGGGCGGTATACGAGCAGTACTTC. This translates into CASSRGTSGAVYEQYF. The complete variable domain, with remaining parts taken from reference TRBV5-4 and TRBJ2-7, reads ETGVTQSPTHLIKTRGQQVTLRCSSQSGHNTVSWYQQALGQGPQFIFQYYREEENGRGNFPPRFSGLQFPNYSSELNVNALELDDSALYLCASSRGTSGAVYEQYFGPGTRLTVT.

The J gene is TRBJ1-5, the V gene TRBV5-3; 9 nucleotides match TRBD1. TRBV5-3 is annotated as an ORF whose role is uncertain. The CDR3 length is 16 residues. V lost 4 bases, J lost 2 bases, and 7 bases stayed unmatched. CDR3 coding DNA: TGTGCCAGAAGCGGGACAGGGCGATGTCGCAATCAGCCCCAGCATTTT. Translation gives CARSGTGRCRNQPQHF.